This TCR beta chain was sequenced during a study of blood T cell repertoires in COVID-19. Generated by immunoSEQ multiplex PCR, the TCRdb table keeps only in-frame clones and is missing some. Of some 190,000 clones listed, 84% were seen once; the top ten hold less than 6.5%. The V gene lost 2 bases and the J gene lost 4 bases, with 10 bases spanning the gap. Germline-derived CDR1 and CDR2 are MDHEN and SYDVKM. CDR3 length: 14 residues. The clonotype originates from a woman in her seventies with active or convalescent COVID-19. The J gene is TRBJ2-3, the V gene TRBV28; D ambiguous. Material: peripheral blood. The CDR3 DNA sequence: TGTGCCAGCAGTTTAATGGGCGAGTCAGATACGCAGTATTTT. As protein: CASSLMGESDTQYF.